The 5 T cell receptor beta chains in this list originate from one sample, sequenced in a study of T-cell memory formation after mild COVID-19. One entry per CDR3 protein results from TCRdb running MiXCR on the 5' RACE reads. The top ten hold around 12% of the sample, which has 550,000 to 700,000 distinct CDR3 sequences, about a sixth seen once. The sample was PBMCs or a T cell subset sorted from them (not recorded which). Receptor source: an adult woman who had mild COVID-19 (a few samples of this study predate the infection). Cell type and time point are not known.

This clonotype has a handful of counts. The CDR3 protein is CASSELDGYNEQFF. The CDR3 DNA follows: TGCGCCAGCAGCGAACTGGACGGATACAATGAGCAGTTCTTC. The genes are TRBV5-1 and TRBJ2-1, with unresolved D. Between the trimmed V and J ends, which lost 4 bases and 4 bases, there was a span of 12 bases. This CDR3 contains 14 residues. Per germline, CDR1 SGHRS and CDR2 YFSETQ.

The rearrangement joins TRBV7-3 to TRBJ1-2, with 9 bases lining up with TRBD1. The junction had 3 bases not matched to a gene; V was cut back by 5 bases and J by 2 bases. Looked up from germline, CDR1 is SGHTA and CDR2 is FQGTGA. CDR3 size: 14 residues. CDR3 region: CASSDGTGNYGYTF. In nucleotides, the CDR3 is TGTGCCAGCAGCGATGGGACAGGGAACTATGGCTACACCTTC.

This clonotype has just a few counts. The chain employs TRBV6-5 and TRBJ2-5, with D possibly TRBD1 on 6 matching bases. The germline gives CDR1 MNHEY, CDR2 SVGAGI. This CDR3 is built from 15 residues. Trimming left V 6 bases short and J 1 base short, with 15 bases between. CDR3: CASRISDRPQETQYF. CDR3 bases: TGTGCCAGCAGGATCTCCGACAGGCCCCAAGAGACCCAGTACTTC.

This clonotype was seen only a few times. The rearrangement joins TRBV20-1 to TRBJ1-2, with D maybe TRBD1 (6 bases). CDR1 is DFQATT, CDR2 SNEGSKA, per germline (reference sequence). V lost 5 bases and J 10 bases, leaving 29 bases between the germline ends. The CDR3 sequence is 16 residues long. CDR3 in amino acids: CSAPRGGTFASSLYTF. The CDR3 DNA follows: TGCAGTGCTCCCCGAGGGGGGACATTCGCAAGCTCCCTCTACACCTTC.

In this sample, this clonotype turned up a few times. The chain uses TRBV6-2 or TRBV6-3 and TRBJ2-1; the match to TRBD2 covers 8 bases. The CDR3 is 19 amino acids. Looked up from germline, CDR1 is MNHEY and CDR2 is SVGEGT. J lost 0 bases, V lost 4 bases, and 14 bases had no gene match. CDR3 nucleotide sequence: TGTGCCAGCAGTTTCCGACGTTCGGGGGGGTCAAGCTCCTACAATGAGCAGTTCTTC. Translation gives CASSFRRSGGSSSYNEQFF.